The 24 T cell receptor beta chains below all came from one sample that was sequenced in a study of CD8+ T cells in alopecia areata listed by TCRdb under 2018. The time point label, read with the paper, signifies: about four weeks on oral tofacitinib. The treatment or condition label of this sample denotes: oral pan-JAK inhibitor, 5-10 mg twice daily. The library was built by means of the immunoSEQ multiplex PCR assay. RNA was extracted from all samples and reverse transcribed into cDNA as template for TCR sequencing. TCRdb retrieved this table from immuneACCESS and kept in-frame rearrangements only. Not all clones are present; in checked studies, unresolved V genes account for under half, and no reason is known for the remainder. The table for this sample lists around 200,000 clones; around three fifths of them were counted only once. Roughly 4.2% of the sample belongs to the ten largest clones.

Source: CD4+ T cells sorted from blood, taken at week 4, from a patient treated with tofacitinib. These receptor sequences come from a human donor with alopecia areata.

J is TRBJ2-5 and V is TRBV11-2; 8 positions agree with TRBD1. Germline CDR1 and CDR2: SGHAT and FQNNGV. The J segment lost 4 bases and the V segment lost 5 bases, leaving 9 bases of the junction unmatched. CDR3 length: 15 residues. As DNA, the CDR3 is TGTGCCAGCAGCCCCTCGCGCAGGGGGCGAGAGACCCAGTACTTC. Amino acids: CASSPSRRGRETQYF.

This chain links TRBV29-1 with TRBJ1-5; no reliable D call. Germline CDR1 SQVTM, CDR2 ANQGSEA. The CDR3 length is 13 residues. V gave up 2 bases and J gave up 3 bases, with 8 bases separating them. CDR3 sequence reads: CSVELGTNQPQHF. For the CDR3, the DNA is TGCAGCGTTGAATTGGGTACCAATCAGCCCCAGCATTTT. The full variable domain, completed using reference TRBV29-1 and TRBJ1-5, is SAVISQKPSRDICQRGTSLTIQCQVDSQVTMMFWYRQQPGQSLTLIATANQGSEATYESGFVIDKFPISRPNLTFSTLTVSNMSPEDSSIYLCSVELGTNQPQHFGDGTRLSIL.

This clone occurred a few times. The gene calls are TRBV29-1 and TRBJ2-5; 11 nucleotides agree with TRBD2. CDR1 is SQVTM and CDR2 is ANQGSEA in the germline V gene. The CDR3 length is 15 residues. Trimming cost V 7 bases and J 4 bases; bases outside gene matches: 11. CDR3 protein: CSADDSGGARETQYF. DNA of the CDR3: TGCAGCGCAGACGATAGCGGGGGGGCCCGAGAGACCCAGTACTTC.

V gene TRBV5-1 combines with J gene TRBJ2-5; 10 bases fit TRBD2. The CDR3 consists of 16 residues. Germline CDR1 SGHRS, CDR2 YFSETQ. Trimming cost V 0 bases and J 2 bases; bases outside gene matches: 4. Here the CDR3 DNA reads TGCGCCAGCAGCTTGGTTCCTAGCGGGGGACAAGAGACCCAGTACTTC. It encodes CASSLVPSGGQETQYF.

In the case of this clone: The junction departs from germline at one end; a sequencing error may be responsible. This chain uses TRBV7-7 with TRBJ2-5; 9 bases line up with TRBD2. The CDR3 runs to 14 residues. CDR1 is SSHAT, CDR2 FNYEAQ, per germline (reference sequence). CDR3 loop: CASSSGLAQETQYF. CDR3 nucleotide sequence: TGTGCTAGCAGCTCGGGACTAGCCCAAGAGACCCAGTACTTC.

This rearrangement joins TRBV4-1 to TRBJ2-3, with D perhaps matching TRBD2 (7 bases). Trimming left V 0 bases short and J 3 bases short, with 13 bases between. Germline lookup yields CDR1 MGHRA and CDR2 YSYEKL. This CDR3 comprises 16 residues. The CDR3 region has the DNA TGCGCCAGCAGCCAAGACTGGGGGGGCTTGACAGATACGCAGTATTTT. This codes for CASSQDWGGLTDTQYF.

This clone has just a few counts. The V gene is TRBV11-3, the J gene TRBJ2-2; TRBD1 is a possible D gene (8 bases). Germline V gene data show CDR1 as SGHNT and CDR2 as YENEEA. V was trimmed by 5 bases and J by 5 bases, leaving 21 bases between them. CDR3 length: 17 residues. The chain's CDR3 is CASSRHTSQGGTGELFF. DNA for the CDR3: TGTGCCAGCAGCCGCCACACTTCACAGGGGGGGACCGGGGAGCTGTTTTTT.

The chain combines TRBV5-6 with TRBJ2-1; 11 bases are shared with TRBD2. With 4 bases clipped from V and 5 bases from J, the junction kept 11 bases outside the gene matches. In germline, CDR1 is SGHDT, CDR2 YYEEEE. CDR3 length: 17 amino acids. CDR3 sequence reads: CASSNSRLAGSHNEQFF. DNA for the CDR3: TGTGCCAGCAGCAACTCTCGACTAGCGGGGTCTCACAATGAGCAGTTCTTC. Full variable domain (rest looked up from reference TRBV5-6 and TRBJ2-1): DAGVTQSPTHLIKTRGQQVTLRCSPKSGHDTVSWYQQALGQGPQFIFQYYEEEERQRGNFPDRFSGHQFPNYSSELNVNALLLGDSALYLCASSNSRLAGSHNEQFFGPGTRLTVL.

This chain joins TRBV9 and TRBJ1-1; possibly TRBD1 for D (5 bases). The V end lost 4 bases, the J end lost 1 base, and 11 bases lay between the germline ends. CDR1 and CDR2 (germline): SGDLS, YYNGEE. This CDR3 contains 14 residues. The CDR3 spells CASSPQTENTEAFF. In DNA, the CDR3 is TGTGCCAGCAGCCCCCAGACAGAGAACACTGAAGCTTTCTTT.

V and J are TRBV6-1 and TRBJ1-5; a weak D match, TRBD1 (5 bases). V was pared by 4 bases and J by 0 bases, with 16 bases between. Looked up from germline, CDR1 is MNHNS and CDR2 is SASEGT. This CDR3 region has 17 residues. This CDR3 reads CASSGGHRELSNQPQHF. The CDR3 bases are TGTGCCAGCAGTGGCGGACACCGGGAACTTAGCAATCAGCCCCAGCATTTT.

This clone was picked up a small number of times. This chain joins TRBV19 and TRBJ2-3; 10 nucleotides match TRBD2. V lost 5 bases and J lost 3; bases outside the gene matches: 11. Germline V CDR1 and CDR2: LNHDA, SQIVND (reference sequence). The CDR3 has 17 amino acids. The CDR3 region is CASSVKRGGLGTDTQYF. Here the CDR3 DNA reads TGTGCCAGTAGTGTGAAGCGGGGGGGCCTAGGGACAGATACGCAGTATTTT.

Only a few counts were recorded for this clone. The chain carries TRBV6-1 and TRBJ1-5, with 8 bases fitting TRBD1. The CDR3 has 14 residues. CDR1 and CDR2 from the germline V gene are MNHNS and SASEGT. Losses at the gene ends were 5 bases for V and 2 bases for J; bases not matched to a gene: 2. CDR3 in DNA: TGTGCCAGCAGTTTACAGGGGGGCAATCAGCCCCAGCATTTT. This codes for CASSLQGGNQPQHF.

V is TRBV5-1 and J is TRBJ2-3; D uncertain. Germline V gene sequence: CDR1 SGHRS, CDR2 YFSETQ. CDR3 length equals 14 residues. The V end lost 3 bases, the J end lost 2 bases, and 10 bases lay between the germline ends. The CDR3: CASSSLFYTDTQYF. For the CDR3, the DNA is TGCGCCAGCAGCTCACTCTTTTACACAGATACGCAGTATTTT.

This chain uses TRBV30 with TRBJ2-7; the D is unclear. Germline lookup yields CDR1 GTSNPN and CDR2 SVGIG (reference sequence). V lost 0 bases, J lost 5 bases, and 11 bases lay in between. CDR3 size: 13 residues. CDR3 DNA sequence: TGTGCCTGGAGTGTCCAACCCCGCAACGAGCAGTACTTC. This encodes CAWSVQPRNEQYF.

DNA of the CDR3: TGTGCCAGCAGAAGGGCGGCAGCCGGGGAGCTGTTTTTT. Its translation is CASRRAAAGELFF. The rearrangement joins TRBV2 to TRBJ2-2, with D uncertain. The CDR3 contains 13 residues. The germline gives CDR1 SNHLY, CDR2 FYNNEI. With 6 bases removed from V and 6 bases from J, the gap between germline ends came to 11 bases.

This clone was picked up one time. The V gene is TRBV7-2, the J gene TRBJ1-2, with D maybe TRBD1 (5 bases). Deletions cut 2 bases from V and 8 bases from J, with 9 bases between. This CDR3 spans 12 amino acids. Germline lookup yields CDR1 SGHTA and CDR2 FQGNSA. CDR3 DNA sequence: TGTGCCAGCAGCTTATGGGGGAGAGGCTACACCTTC. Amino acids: CASSLWGRGYTF.

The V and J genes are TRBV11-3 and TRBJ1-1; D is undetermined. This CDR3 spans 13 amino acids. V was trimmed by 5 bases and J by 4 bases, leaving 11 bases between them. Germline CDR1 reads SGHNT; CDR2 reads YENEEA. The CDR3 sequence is CASSQTSGTEAFF. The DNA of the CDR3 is TGTGCCAGCAGCCAGACCTCGGGCACTGAAGCTTTCTTT. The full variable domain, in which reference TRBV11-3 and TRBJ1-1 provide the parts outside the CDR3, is EAGVVQSPRYKIIEKKQPVAFWCNPISGHNTLYWYLQNLGQGPELLIRYENEEAVDDSQLPKDRFSAERLKGVDSTLKIQPAELGDSAVYLCASSQTSGTEAFFGQGTRLTVV.

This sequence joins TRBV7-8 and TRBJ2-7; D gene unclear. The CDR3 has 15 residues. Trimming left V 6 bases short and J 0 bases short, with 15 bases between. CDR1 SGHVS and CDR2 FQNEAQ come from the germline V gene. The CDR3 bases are TGTGCCAGCAGAGCCCTACGAACATCCTCCTACGAGCAGTACTTC. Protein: CASRALRTSSYEQYF.

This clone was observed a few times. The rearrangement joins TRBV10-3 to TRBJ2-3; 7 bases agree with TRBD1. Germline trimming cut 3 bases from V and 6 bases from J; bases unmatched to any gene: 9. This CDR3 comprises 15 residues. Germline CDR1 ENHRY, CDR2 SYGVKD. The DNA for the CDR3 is TGTGCCATCAGTGATGGGGCAGGGGGTACGGATACGCAGTATTTT. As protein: CAISDGAGGTDTQYF.

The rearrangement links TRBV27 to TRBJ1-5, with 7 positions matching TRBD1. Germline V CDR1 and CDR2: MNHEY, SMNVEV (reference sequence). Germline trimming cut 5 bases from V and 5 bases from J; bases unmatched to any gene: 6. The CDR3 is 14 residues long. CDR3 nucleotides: TGTGCCAGCAGTCCTACAGGGGTTTATCAGCCCCAGCATTTT. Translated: CASSPTGVYQPQHF.

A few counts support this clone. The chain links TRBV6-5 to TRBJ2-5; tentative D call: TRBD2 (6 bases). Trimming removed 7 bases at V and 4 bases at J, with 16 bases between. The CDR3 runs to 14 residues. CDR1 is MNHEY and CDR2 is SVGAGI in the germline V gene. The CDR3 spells CASIDVGGAETQYF. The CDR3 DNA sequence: TGTGCCAGCATCGACGTGGGGGGAGCAGAGACCCAGTACTTC.

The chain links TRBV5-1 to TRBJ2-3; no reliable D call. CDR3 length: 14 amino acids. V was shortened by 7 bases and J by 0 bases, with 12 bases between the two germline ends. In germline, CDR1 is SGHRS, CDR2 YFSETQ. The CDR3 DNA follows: TGCGCCAGCGCTAAGGACGTGAGCACAGATACGCAGTATTTT. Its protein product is CASAKDVSTDTQYF.

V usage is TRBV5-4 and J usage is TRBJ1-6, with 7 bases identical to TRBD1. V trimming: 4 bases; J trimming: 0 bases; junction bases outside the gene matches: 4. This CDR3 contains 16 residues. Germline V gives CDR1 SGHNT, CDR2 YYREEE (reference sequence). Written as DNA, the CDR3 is TGTGCCAGCAGCCAGGGACAGAGCTCCTATAATTCACCCCTCCACTTT. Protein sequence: CASSQGQSSYNSPLHF.

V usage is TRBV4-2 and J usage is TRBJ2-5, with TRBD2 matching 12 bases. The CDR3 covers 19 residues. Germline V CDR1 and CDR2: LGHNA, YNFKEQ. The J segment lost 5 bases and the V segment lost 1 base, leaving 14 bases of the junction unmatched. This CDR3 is CASSQVSLAGGPGKETQYF. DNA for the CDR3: TGTGCCAGCAGCCAAGTGTCGCTAGCGGGGGGGCCTGGGAAGGAGACCCAGTACTTC.